A single sample is the source of the 18 T cell receptor beta chains below, sequenced in a study of radiation and T cells in renal cell carcinoma. Described time point: blood 4 weeks post-SBRT, at nephrectomy. Treatment reported: 15 Gy SBRT to primary tumor, nephrectomy 4 weeks later. Clones were read by immunoSEQ multiplex PCR, and TCRdb kept only the in-frame ones, dropping some. The table shows approximately 150,000 clones, with about 88% occurring only once. The material sequenced was blood, taken from a patient whose treatment included radiotherapy and nephrectomy. The receptors were gathered from a woman in her fifties or sixties with renal cell carcinoma.

The chain combines TRBV5-8 with TRBJ2-5; a possible D gene is TRBD1 (5 bases). The germline CDR1 and CDR2 sequences are SGHTS and YDEGEE. This CDR3 comprises 15 residues. Trimming took 0 bases from V and 5 from J, leaving 14 bases between them. The CDR3 region is CASSLEGVSSETQYF. In DNA, the CDR3 is TGTGCCAGCAGCTTGGAAGGGGTGTCGTCCGAGACCCAGTACTTC.

For this clone: At one boundary the junction diverges from the germline segment, which might be a read error. The chain couples TRBV7-7 to TRBJ2-3, with a tentative D call TRBD2 (6 bases). Germline V gene lookup returns CDR1 SSHAT and CDR2 FNYEAQ (reference sequence). CDR3 size: 17 residues. CDR3: CASSLLPLGLATDTQYF. Written as DNA, the CDR3 is TGTGCTAGCAGCTTATTGCCCCTAGGGCTAGCGACAGATACGCAGTATTTT.

This chain links TRBV10-1 with TRBJ2-7, with 8 nucleotides matching TRBD1. Per germline, CDR1 WNHNN and CDR2 SYGVQD (reference sequence). The CDR3 has 13 amino acids. V lost 6 bases to trimming and J lost 4 bases; unmatched junction nucleotides: 5. The CDR3 region is CASSLGTGYEQYF. Written as DNA, the CDR3 is TGCGCCAGCAGCTTAGGGACAGGATACGAGCAGTACTTC.

The chain employs TRBV11-2 and TRBJ1-1, with D perhaps TRBD1 (6 bases). Germline assignment: CDR1 SGHAT and CDR2 FQNNGV. The CDR3 consists of 14 residues. The V and J ends lost 5 bases and 1 base respectively, with 11 bases between them. CDR3 sequence (DNA): TGTGCCAGCAGCCCCGCAGGGGAGAACACTGAAGCTTTCTTT. Residues: CASSPAGENTEAFF.

The chain uses TRBV28 and TRBJ1-1, with 7 nucleotides matching TRBD1. The germline V gene encodes CDR1 MDHEN and CDR2 SYDVKM. V shed 6 bases and J 6 bases; nucleotides not matched to a gene: 7. This CDR3 has 13 residues. The CDR3 sequence is CASRGIRGSEAFF. CDR3 DNA: TGTGCCAGCAGAGGAATCAGGGGGTCTGAAGCTTTCTTT.

The sample holds one count of this clone. The chain couples TRBV5-1 to TRBJ1-3, with 8 bases that match TRBD1. This CDR3 has 15 amino acids. Germline trimming cut 2 bases from V and 5 bases from J; bases unmatched to any gene: 6. Germline CDR1 and CDR2: SGHRS and YFSETQ. The CDR3 bases are TGCGCCAGCAGCTTTGTACAGGGGGGAAGAAACACCATATATTTT. As protein: CASSFVQGGRNTIYF.

The table lists this clone with a count of one. The chain employs TRBV28 and TRBJ1-6, with TRBD1 as a possible D gene (5 bases). V was cut by 2 bases and J by 8 bases, with 13 bases left in between. There are 15 residues in the CDR3. CDR1 and CDR2 from the germline V gene are MDHEN and SYDVKM. CDR3 protein: CASSLQGVRDSPLHF. DNA of the CDR3: TGTGCCAGCAGTTTACAGGGCGTCAGGGATTCACCCCTCCACTTT.

V usage is TRBV28 and J usage is TRBJ1-6, with a weak D call TRBD1 (6 bases). Germline CDR1 and CDR2: MDHEN and SYDVKM. The CDR3 totals 17 residues. The CDR3 sequence is CATVGGGEGGYNSPLHF. CDR3 in DNA: TGTGCTACCGTCGGAGGGGGAGAGGGGGGCTATAATTCACCCCTCCACTTT.

V is TRBV4-3 and J is TRBJ2-7; D unclear. The CDR3 covers 14 residues. Germline CDR1 reads LGHNA; CDR2 reads YSLEER. V lost 0 bases and J lost 0, with 6 bases in between. Here the CDR3 DNA reads TGCGCCAGCAGCCAAGAGCCAGACTCCTACGAGCAGTACTTC. This encodes CASSQEPDSYEQYF.

The chain couples TRBV4-3 to TRBJ2-1; 9 bases map to TRBD2. The CDR3 totals 15 residues. Germline values: CDR1 LGHNA, CDR2 YSLEER. Trimming cost V 4 bases and J 7 bases; bases outside gene matches: 8. The CDR3 DNA reads as TGCGCCAGCAGCCCGTCTAGCGGGGCGTGGAATGAGCAGTTCTTC. Translating it yields CASSPSSGAWNEQFF.

J is TRBJ2-3 and V is TRBV5-1, with D possibly TRBD1 on 7 matching bases. Trimming cost V 1 base and J 5 bases, with 11 bases left between them. The CDR3 covers 14 residues. Germline values: CDR1 SGHRS, CDR2 YFSETQ. The CDR3 reads CASSLSQGGDTQYF. DNA for the CDR3: TGCGCCAGCAGCTTGTCCCAGGGGGGAGATACGCAGTATTTT.

Notes on this clone: One end of the junction does not line up with germline, which may come from a read error. The chain uses TRBV30 and TRBJ1-1; a weak D match, TRBD1 (6 bases). Germline V CDR1 and CDR2: GTSNPN, SVGIG (reference sequence). The CDR3 extends over 13 amino acids. The chain's CDR3 is CAWSGQGNAEAFF. The CDR3 DNA reads as TGTGCCTGGAGTGGGCAGGGGAACGCTGAAGCTTTCTTT.

Only a few counts were recorded for this clone. The chain combines TRBV28 with TRBJ2-7; D not resolved. The germline V gene has CDR1 MDHEN and CDR2 SYDVKM. The CDR3 totals 12 residues. Trimming left V 5 bases short and J 3 bases short, with 8 bases between. The CDR3 DNA is TGTGCCAGCAGTAGCCAGAACTACGAGCAGTACTTC. It specifies CASSSQNYEQYF.

The CDR3 here is CAISESPGFGKLFF. The DNA for the CDR3 is TGTGCCATCAGTGAGTCTCCGGGGTTCGGAAAACTGTTTTTT. The chain carries TRBV10-3 and TRBJ1-4; D not certain. The V and J ends lost 0 bases and 10 bases respectively, with 12 bases between them. Germline-derived CDR1 and CDR2 are ENHRY and SYGVKD. The CDR3 consists of 14 residues.

This clone was recorded once. The chain is built from TRBV28 and TRBJ2-5; D is tentatively TRBD1 or TRBD2 (5 bases each). CDR1 and CDR2 (germline): MDHEN, SYDVKM. The CDR3 runs to 14 residues. V dropped 9 bases and J dropped 5 bases, with 19 bases sitting between them. DNA of the CDR3: TGTGCCAGTACGCAAAGGAGGCAGGGTGAGACCCAGTACTTC. Protein: CASTQRRQGETQYF.

V gene TRBV5-1 combines with J gene TRBJ1-1; D perhaps matches TRBD1 (5 bases). In germline, CDR1 is SGHRS, CDR2 YFSETQ. This CDR3 has 14 residues. Deletions cut 4 bases from V and 1 base from J, with 11 bases between. The CDR3 nucleotides read TGCGCCAGCAGCCCGGGACCCTCGAACACTGAAGCTTTCTTT. Protein product: CASSPGPSNTEAFF.

The V call is TRBV6-6, the J call TRBJ1-5; tentatively, D is TRBD1 (6 bases). The V gene lost 8 bases and the J gene lost 3 bases, with 14 bases spanning the gap. The CDR3 is 14 amino acids. Germline CDR1 reads MNHNY; CDR2 reads SVGAGI (reference sequence). CDR3 residues: CASRDGQYNQPQHF. In nucleotides, the CDR3 is TGTGCCAGCCGTGACGGACAGTACAATCAGCCCCAGCATTTT.

V and J are TRBV4-1 and TRBJ1-2; 7 bases match TRBD1. The CDR3 runs to 15 residues. Germline V gives CDR1 MGHRA, CDR2 YSYEKL. The junction had 6 bases not matched to a gene; V was cut back by 1 base and J by 4 bases. For the CDR3, the DNA is TGCGCCAGCAGCCAAGGACAGGGATCAGCCTATGGCTACACCTTC. Translated: CASSQGQGSAYGYTF.